This is a list of T cell receptor beta chains from one sample in a study of blood T cell repertoires in COVID-19. Produced via immunoSEQ multiplex PCR; TCRdb's table is partial and in-frame only. The sample carries 110,000 to 150,000 clones, around 80% recorded once. The source material was peripheral blood. Source of these receptors: a man aged 55 to 70 with active or convalescent COVID-19. Both conserved end residues are part of each CDR3. The order of the fields is D gene, V gene, clone size, CDR3 length, J gene, CDR3 DNA, CDR3 protein. D genes are given only for firm matches. The listing skips clone size in some rows; elsewhere it reads once, few, many or a size class.

TRBD1	TRBV28	few	16	TRBJ1-1	TGTGCCAGCACCGAACTCTCGGACAGGGCGCGTACTGAAGCTTTCTTT	CASTELSDRARTEAFF
-	TRBV5-1	-	15	TRBJ2-2	TGCGCCAGCAGCTGGGGGGACAGGAACACCGGGGAGCTGTTTTTT	CASSWGDRNTGELFF
-	TRBV5-1	few	17	TRBJ1-3	TGCGCCAGCAGCTTGGCACCTGACAGCCCGGCTGGAAACACCATATATTTT	CASSLAPDSPAGNTIYF
TRBD1	TRBV7-8	-	12	TRBJ1-2	TGTGCCTCGGGACAGGGTGGGGGTGGCTACACCTTC	CASGQGGGGYTF
-	TRBV10-1	few	13	TRBJ2-7	TGCGCCAGCAGTGTAGGGGCTTCGCTCGAGCAGTACTTC	CASSVGASLEQYF
-	TRBV19	-	12	TRBJ1-2	TGTGCCGCGACCCAGGGTTTCTATGGCTACACCTTC	CAATQGFYGYTF
-	TRBV6-6	once	15	TRBJ1-5	TGTGCCAGCAGTGCACCGGAGGGGTTTGTTCAGCCCCAGCATTTT	CASSAPEGFVQPQHF
-	TRBV7-2	-	15	TRBJ2-2	TGTGCCAGCAGCCCTTGGCGGACTGACACCGGGGAGCTGTTTTTT	CASSPWRTDTGELFF
TRBD1	TRBV7-2	once	14	TRBJ1-4	TGTGCCAGCAGCTTGGGGGACAGGGGACGAAAACTGTTTTTT	CASSLGDRGRKLFF
TRBD2	TRBV7-9	-	13	TRBJ2-7	TGTGCCAGCAGCTGGGGGGGGTCCCCCGAGCAGTACTTC	CASSWGGSPEQYF
TRBD2	TRBV30	-	19	TRBJ2-1	TGTGCCTGGAGTGTAGACCCGACTAGCGGGAGCCCCCGGTGGAATGAGCAGTTCTTC	CAWSVDPTSGSPRWNEQFF